This is a list of T cell receptor beta chains from one sample in a study of blood T cell repertoires in COVID-19. Sequencing used immunoSEQ multiplex PCR; TCRdb keeps in-frame clones, though not all of them. The table lists approximately 300,000 clones, 80% to 90% of them singletons. Sequencing input: peripheral blood. The source is a man aged 18 to 30 who had recovered from COVID-19. Each CDR3 is given with its conserved first and last residue. The D gene is left open where the match is weak. Not all rows give a size; the values are once, few, many and, for expanded clones, a class.

V: TRBV3-1/TRBV3-2
D: TRBD1
J: TRBJ1-2
size: .
CDR3: CASSRTGEWYGYTF
DNA: TGTGCCAGCAGCCGCACAGGGGAATGGTATGGCTACACCTTC

V: TRBV10-3
D: .
J: TRBJ1-5
size: .
CDR3: CAISDQGGTVEPQHF
DNA: TGTGCCATCAGTGATCAAGGCGGGACTGTGGAGCCCCAGCATTTT

V: TRBV14
D: .
J: TRBJ2-7
size: .
CDR3: CASSQVGGETYYEQYF
DNA: TGTGCCAGCAGCCAAGTCGGCGGGGAGACCTACTACGAGCAGTACTTC

V: TRBV2
D: TRBD1
J: TRBJ2-1
size: .
CDR3: CASSAGQGGVGSYNEQFF
DNA: TGTGCCAGCAGTGCGGGACAGGGGGGAGTGGGCTCCTACAATGAGCAGTTCTTC

V: TRBV20-1
D: TRBD2
J: TRBJ2-7
size: .
CDR3: CSAPTSDEQYF
DNA: TGCAGTGCACCGACTAGCGACGAGCAGTACTTC

V: TRBV2
D: .
J: TRBJ2-1
size: .
CDR3: CASRSDPASGEQFF
DNA: TGTGCCAGCAGATCCGACCCCGCCTCAGGTGAGCAGTTCTTC

V: TRBV19
D: .
J: TRBJ2-2
size: once
CDR3: CASSAGLNTGELFF
DNA: TGTGCCAGTAGTGCAGGTTTGAACACCGGGGAGCTGTTTTTT

V: TRBV10-3
D: .
J: TRBJ2-7
size: .
CDR3: CAISESGRGYEQYF
DNA: TGTGCCATCAGTGAGTCGGGGCGGGGCTACGAGCAGTACTTC

V: TRBV19
D: TRBD2
J: TRBJ2-1
size: .
CDR3: CASTSGNNEQFF
DNA: TGTGCCAGTACTAGCGGGAACAATGAGCAGTTCTTC

V: TRBV6-5
D: TRBD2
J: TRBJ2-5
size: .
CDR3: CASSFGLAQTQYF
DNA: TGTGCCAGCAGTTTTGGACTAGCACAGACCCAGTACTTC

V: TRBV5-6
D: .
J: TRBJ1-1
size: .
CDR3: CASSFGGTMNTEAFF
DNA: TGTGCCAGCAGCTTTGGAGGGACGATGAACACTGAAGCTTTCTTT

V: TRBV6-5
D: .
J: TRBJ2-7
size: .
CDR3: CASSEGGGPYEQYF
DNA: TGTGCCAGCTCCGAGGGTGGCGGACCTTACGAGCAGTACTTC

V: TRBV6-4
D: .
J: TRBJ1-5
size: once
CDR3: CATTLLPLPGRDQPQHF
DNA: TGTGCCACCACCCTTCTTCCCCTTCCAGGGCGCGATCAGCCCCAGCATTTT

V: TRBV7-9
D: TRBD2
J: TRBJ2-1
size: .
CDR3: CASSLTSGGGSYNEQFF
DNA: TGTGCCAGCAGCTTAACTAGCGGGGGAGGCTCCTACAATGAGCAGTTCTTC

V: TRBV2
D: .
J: TRBJ2-7
size: .
CDR3: CASNGQRYEQYF
DNA: TGTGCCAGCAACGGACAGCGCTACGAGCAGTACTTC

V: TRBV7-9
D: TRBD2
J: TRBJ2-1
size: .
CDR3: CATGGTSGTTNYNEQFF
DNA: TGTGCCACGGGCGGGACTAGCGGGACAACGAACTACAATGAGCAGTTCTTC

V: TRBV7-9
D: TRBD1
J: TRBJ2-7
size: .
CDR3: CASSSRPGTGQEKYEQYF
DNA: TGTGCCAGCAGCTCCCGTCCCGGGACAGGGCAGGAGAAGTACGAGCAGTACTTC

V: TRBV5-4
D: TRBD2
J: TRBJ2-3
size: .
CDR3: CASSLDGSGSPGDTQYF
DNA: TGTGCCAGCAGCTTGGACGGTAGCGGGTCCCCGGGGGATACGCAGTATTTT

V: TRBV19
D: TRBD2
J: TRBJ2-5
size: .
CDR3: CASSNRAGGQETQYF
DNA: TGTGCCAGTAGTAACCGAGCGGGGGGGCAAGAGACCCAGTACTTC

V: TRBV10-3
D: .
J: TRBJ1-2
size: .
CDR3: CAISESPTNYGYTF
DNA: TGTGCCATCAGTGAGTCCCCAACTAACTATGGCTACACCTTC

V: TRBV4-2
D: .
J: TRBJ1-2
size: .
CDR3: CASSQDPTWESSYGYTF
DNA: TGTGCCAGCAGCCAAGATCCAACGTGGGAGAGCTCCTATGGCTACACCTTC

V: TRBV6-5
D: .
J: TRBJ1-1
size: .
CDR3: CASTPQEGYTEAFF
DNA: TGTGCCAGCACCCCCCAGGAGGGTTACACTGAAGCTTTCTTT

V: TRBV5-5
D: TRBD2
J: TRBJ2-1
size: .
CDR3: CASSSPQREYEQFF
DNA: TGTGCCAGCAGCTCCCCCCAGCGGGAGTATGAGCAGTTCTTC

V: TRBV6-1
D: .
J: TRBJ2-7
size: .
CDR3: CASSERTRQRPYEQYF
DNA: TGTGCCAGCAGTGAAAGGACTCGCCAACGGCCCTACGAGCAGTACTTC

V: TRBV14
D: .
J: TRBJ2-7
size: .
CDR3: CASSPLGGELGEQYF
DNA: TGTGCCAGCAGCCCCCTAGGGGGGGAGTTAGGCGAGCAGTACTTC

V: TRBV6-6
D: TRBD1
J: TRBJ2-1
size: .
CDR3: CASRPGTDYNEQFF
DNA: TGTGCCAGCAGACCCGGGACAGACTACAATGAGCAGTTCTTC

V: TRBV10-3
D: TRBD2
J: TRBJ2-5
size: .
CDR3: CAISGGSRETQYF
DNA: TGTGCCATCAGTGGCGGGAGTCGAGAGACCCAGTACTTC

V: TRBV2
D: TRBD1
J: TRBJ1-5
size: .
CDR3: CASSLQGAYQPQHF
DNA: TGTGCCAGCAGTCTCCAGGGGGCTTATCAGCCCCAGCATTTT

V: TRBV10-3
D: TRBD1
J: TRBJ2-1
size: .
CDR3: CAIRKQGGNEQFF
DNA: TGTGCCATCAGAAAACAGGGGGGCAATGAGCAGTTCTTC

V: TRBV6-5
D: .
J: TRBJ1-1
size: .
CDR3: CASSYSRGGAGTEAFF
DNA: TGTGCCAGCAGTTACTCGAGGGGGGGCGCTGGCACTGAAGCTTTCTTT

V: TRBV9
D: TRBD2
J: TRBJ2-1
size: .
CDR3: CASSPSSGGIHEQFF
DNA: TGTGCCAGCAGCCCTTCTAGCGGGGGGATCCATGAGCAGTTCTTC

V: TRBV11-2
D: TRBD1
J: TRBJ2-7
size: .
CDR3: CASRHSDREYEQYF
DNA: TGTGCCAGCAGACACTCGGACAGGGAGTACGAGCAGTACTTC

V: TRBV7-2
D: TRBD1
J: TRBJ2-7
size: .
CDR3: CASTLGQVSYEQYF
DNA: TGTGCCAGCACCCTAGGACAGGTTTCCTACGAGCAGTACTTC

V: TRBV7-2
D: .
J: TRBJ1-1
size: .
CDR3: CASSLNLDRYTEAFF
DNA: TGTGCCAGCAGCCTCAATCTGGACAGATACACTGAAGCTTTCTTT

V: TRBV10-2
D: TRBD2
J: TRBJ2-5
size: .
CDR3: CASSRRTTSGRAPGVGRGQETQYF
DNA: TGCGCCAGCAGTCGACGAACGACTAGCGGGAGGGCCCCCGGGGTCGGGAGAGGTCAAGAGACCCAGTACTTC

V: TRBV18
D: TRBD2
J: TRBJ2-7
size: few
CDR3: CASTPWTAGGANEQYF
DNA: TGTGCCAGCACACCTTGGACCGCGGGGGGGGCCAACGAGCAGTACTTC

V: TRBV2
D: TRBD2
J: TRBJ2-3
size: .
CDR3: CASGEGLAGFTDTQYF
DNA: TGTGCCAGCGGAGAGGGACTAGCGGGCTTCACAGATACGCAGTATTTT

V: TRBV4-1
D: .
J: TRBJ1-1
size: .
CDR3: CASSQARVRTEAFF
DNA: TGCGCCAGCAGCCAAGCCAGGGTGAGGACTGAAGCTTTCTTT

V: TRBV2
D: TRBD2
J: TRBJ2-3
size: .
CDR3: CASSVLAGGDTQYF
DNA: TGTGCCAGCAGTGTACTAGCGGGAGGGGATACGCAGTATTTT

V: TRBV7-2
D: .
J: TRBJ1-2
size: .
CDR3: CASSLYQGGYTF
DNA: TGTGCCAGCAGCTTATATCAGGGTGGCTACACCTTC

V: TRBV7-9
D: TRBD2
J: TRBJ2-2
size: few
CDR3: CASSPVTSGRAGTGELFF
DNA: TGTGCCAGCAGCCCCGTTACCAGCGGGAGGGCAGGCACCGGGGAGCTGTTTTTT

V: TRBV29-1
D: TRBD2
J: TRBJ2-3
size: .
CDR3: CSVGVGGTPPSTQYF
DNA: TGCAGCGTCGGAGTGGGAGGGACCCCCCCCTCTACGCAGTATTTT

V: TRBV12-3/TRBV12-4
D: .
J: TRBJ1-2
size: .
CDR3: CASGGNYGYTF
DNA: TGTGCCAGCGGGGGGAACTATGGCTACACCTTC

V: TRBV11-2
D: .
J: TRBJ2-5
size: .
CDR3: CASSLVEETQYF
DNA: TGTGCCAGCAGCTTAGTAGAAGAGACCCAGTACTTC

V: TRBV7-9
D: .
J: TRBJ1-1
size: .
CDR3: CASSSGHGGNTEAFF
DNA: TGTGCCAGCAGCTCCGGACACGGGGGGAACACTGAAGCTTTCTTT

V: TRBV11-2
D: TRBD1
J: TRBJ1-2
size: .
CDR3: CASSRTTGNDYGYTF
DNA: TGTGCCAGCAGCCGAACGACAGGGAACGACTATGGCTACACCTTC

V: TRBV12-3/TRBV12-4
D: .
J: TRBJ1-6
size: .
CDR3: CASSVHDNSPLHF
DNA: TGTGCCAGCAGTGTACACGATAATTCACCCCTCCACTTT

V: TRBV19
D: TRBD2
J: TRBJ2-3
size: .
CDR3: CASRTHVAGVADTQYF
DNA: TGTGCCAGTAGGACCCACGTAGCGGGAGTCGCAGATACGCAGTATTTT